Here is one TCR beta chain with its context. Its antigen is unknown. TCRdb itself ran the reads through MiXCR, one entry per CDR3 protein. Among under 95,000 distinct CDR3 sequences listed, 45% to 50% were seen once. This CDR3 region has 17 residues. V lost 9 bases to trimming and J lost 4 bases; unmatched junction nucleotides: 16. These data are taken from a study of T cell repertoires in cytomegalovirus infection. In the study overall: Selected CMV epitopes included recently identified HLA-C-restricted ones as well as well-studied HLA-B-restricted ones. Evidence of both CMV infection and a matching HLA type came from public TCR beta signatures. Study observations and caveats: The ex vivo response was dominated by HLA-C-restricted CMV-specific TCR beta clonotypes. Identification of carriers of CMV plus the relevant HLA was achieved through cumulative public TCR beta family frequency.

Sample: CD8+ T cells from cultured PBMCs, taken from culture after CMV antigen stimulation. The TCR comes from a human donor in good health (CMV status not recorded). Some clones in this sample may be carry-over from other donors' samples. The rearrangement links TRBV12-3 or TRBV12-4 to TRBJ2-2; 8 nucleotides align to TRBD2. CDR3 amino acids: CASGPGRTSKGTGELFF. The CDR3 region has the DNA TGTGCCAGTGGACCAGGTCGGACTAGCAAGGGCACCGGGGAGCTGTTTTTT.